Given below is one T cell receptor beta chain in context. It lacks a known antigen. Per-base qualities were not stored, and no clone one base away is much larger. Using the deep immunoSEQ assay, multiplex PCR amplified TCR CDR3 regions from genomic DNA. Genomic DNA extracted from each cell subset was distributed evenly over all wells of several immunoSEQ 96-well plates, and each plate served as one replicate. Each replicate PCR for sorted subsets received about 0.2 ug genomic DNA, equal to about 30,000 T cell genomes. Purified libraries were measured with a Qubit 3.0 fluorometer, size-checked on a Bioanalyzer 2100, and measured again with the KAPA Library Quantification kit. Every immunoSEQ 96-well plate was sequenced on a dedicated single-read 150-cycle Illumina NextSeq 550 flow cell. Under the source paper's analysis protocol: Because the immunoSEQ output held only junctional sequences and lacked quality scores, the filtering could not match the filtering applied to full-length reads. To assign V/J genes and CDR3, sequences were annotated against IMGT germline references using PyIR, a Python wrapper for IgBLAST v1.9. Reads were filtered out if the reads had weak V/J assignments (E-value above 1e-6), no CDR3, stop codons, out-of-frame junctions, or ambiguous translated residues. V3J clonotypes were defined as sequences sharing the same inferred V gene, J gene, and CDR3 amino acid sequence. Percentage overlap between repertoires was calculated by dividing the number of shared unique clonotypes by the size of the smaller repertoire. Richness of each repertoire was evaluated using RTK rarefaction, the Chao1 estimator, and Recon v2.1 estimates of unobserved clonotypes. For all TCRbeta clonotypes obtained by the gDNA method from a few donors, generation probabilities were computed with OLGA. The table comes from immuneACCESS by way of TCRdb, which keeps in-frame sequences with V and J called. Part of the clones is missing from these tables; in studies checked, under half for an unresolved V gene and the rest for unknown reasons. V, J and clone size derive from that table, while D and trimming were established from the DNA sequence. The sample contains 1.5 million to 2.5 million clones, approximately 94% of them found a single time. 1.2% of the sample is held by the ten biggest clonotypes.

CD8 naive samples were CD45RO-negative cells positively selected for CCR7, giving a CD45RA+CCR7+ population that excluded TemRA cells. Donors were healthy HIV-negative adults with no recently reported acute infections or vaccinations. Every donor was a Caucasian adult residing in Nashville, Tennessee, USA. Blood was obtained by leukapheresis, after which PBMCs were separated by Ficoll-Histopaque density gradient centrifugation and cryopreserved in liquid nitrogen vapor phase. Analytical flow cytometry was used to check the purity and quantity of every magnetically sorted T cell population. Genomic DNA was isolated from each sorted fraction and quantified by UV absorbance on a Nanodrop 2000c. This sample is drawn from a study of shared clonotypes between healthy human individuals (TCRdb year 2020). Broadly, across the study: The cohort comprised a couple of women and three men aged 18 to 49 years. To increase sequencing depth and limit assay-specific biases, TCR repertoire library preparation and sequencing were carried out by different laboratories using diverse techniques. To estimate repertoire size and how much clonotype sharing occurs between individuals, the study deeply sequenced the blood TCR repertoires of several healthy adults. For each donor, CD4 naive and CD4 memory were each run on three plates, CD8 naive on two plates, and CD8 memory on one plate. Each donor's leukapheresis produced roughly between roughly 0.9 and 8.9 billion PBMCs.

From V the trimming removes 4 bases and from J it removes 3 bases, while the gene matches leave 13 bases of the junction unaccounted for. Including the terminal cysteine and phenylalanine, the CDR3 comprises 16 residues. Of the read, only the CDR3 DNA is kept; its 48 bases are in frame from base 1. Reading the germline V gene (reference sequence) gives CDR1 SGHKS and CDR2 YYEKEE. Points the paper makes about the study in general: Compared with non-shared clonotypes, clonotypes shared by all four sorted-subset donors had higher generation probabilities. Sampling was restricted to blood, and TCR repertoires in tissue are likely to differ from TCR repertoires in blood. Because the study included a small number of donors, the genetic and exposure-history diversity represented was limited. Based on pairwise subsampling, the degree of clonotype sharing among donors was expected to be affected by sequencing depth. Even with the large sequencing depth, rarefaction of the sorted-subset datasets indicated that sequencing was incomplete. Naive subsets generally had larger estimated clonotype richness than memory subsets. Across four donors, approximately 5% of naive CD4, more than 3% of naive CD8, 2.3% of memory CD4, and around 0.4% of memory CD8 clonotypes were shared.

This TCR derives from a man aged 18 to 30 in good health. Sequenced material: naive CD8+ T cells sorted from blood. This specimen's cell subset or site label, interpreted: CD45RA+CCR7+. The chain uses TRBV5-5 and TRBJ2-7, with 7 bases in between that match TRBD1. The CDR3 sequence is CASSITMTGTVYEQYF. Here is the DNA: TGTGCCAGCAGCATCACCATGACCGGGACAGTCTACGAGCAGTACTTC.